The subject of this entry is one T cell receptor beta chain. Its antigen remains unknown. Noted treatment: approximately 10-day PBMC culture with coronavirus spike peptide pools or control peptides (ViraFEST assay). With 10 ug/ml peptide pools and roughly 10 IU/ml IL-2, PBMCs were cultured at approximately 2 million per well. These data belong to a study of vaccination and CD4 T cells after COVID-19. Whole-study context: Two Hispanic individuals were among six male and four female convalescent patients. SARS-CoV-2, HCoV-NL63, HCoV-OC43 and HCoV-229E supplied the overlapping spike peptides used to stimulate cells.

Study-wide points: Looking at convalescent patients, 304 of their 307 vaccine-specific clones were spike mono-reactive.

Cultured CD4+ T-cell DNA underwent Oncomine TCR Beta short-read sequencing. Each CDR3 protein gets one entry after TCRdb re-called the PCR reads with MiXCR. The repertoire consists of about 17,000 distinct CDR3 sequences, with about 42% occurring once and the leading ten covering 15% to 25%. V lost 2 bases to trimming and J lost 4 bases; unmatched junction nucleotides: 6. CDR1 GTSNPN and CDR2 SVGIG come from the germline V gene (reference sequence). This CDR3 has 15 amino acids. V and J are TRBV30 and TRBJ1-3; 9 nucleotides line up with TRBD1. This TCR came from a human donor who received a COVID-19 vaccine. The input for sequencing was CD4+ T cells from blood, cultured in vitro, taken before SARS-CoV-2 vaccination. The CDR3 here is CAWSRTGDRGNTIYF. The CDR3 region has the DNA TGTGCCTGGAGTCGGACAGGGGACAGGGGAAACACCATATATTTT.